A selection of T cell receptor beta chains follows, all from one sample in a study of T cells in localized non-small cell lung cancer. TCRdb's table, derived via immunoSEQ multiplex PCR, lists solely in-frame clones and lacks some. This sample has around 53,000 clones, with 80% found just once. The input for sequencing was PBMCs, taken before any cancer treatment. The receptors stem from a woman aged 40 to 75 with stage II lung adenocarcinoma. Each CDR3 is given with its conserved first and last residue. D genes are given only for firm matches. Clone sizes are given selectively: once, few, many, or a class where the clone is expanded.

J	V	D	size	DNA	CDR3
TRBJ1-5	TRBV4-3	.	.	TGCGCCAGCAGCCAAGCATACGGGTTTGGAAATAATCAGCCCCAGCATTTT	CASSQAYGFGNNQPQHF
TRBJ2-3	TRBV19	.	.	TGTGCCAGTAGACTGACCCCCACAGATACGCAGTATTTT	CASRLTPTDTQYF
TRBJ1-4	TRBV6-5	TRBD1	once	TGTGCCAGCAGGGATGACAGGGATAATGAAAAACTGTTTTTT	CASRDDRDNEKLFF
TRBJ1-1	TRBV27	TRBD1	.	TGTGCCAGCAGTTTATCTTTCCGGACAGGGCGTGAAGCTTTCTTT	CASSLSFRTGREAFF
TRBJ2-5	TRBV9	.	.	TGTGCCAGCAGCGTTGGTGACCCGGGCCAAGAGACCCAGTACTTC	CASSVGDPGQETQYF
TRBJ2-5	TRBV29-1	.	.	TGCAGCGTCGCCGAAGGTCCCAGGGGGGGGACCCAGTACTTC	CSVAEGPRGGTQYF
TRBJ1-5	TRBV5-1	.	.	TGCGCCAGCAGCTTCAAACAGAGGAGGGTCGCGAGTCAGCCCCAGCATTTT	CASSFKQRRVASQPQHF
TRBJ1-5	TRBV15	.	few	TGTGCCACCGGGGGGGGCAGGGTCAATCAGCCCCAGCATTTT	CATGGGRVNQPQHF
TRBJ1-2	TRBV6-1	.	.	TGTGCCAGCAGTGAAGCGGATGGGGATGGCTACACCTTC	CASSEADGDGYTF
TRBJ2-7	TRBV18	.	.	TGTGCCAGCTCCACGCAGGTGCGCGAGCAGTACTTC	CASSTQVREQYF
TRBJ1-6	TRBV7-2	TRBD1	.	TGTGCCAGCAGCCACCGGGACAGTCGAGTCCGATATTCACCCCTCCACTTT	CASSHRDSRVRYSPLHF
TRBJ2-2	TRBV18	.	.	TGTGCCAGCTCACCACCGGAGAGGGGTGAAACCGGGGAGCTGTTTTTT	CASSPPERGETGELFF
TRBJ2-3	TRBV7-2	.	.	TGTGCCAGCAGCTCCGCCGTAGATCTCGCAGATACGCAGTATTTT	CASSSAVDLADTQYF
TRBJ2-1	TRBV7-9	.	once	TGTGCCAGCAGCTTAGTACAGAGTTACAATGAGCAGTTCTTC	CASSLVQSYNEQFF
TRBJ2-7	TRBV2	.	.	TGTGCCAGCAGTATTCAGGGTTACCTAAGCTCCTACGAGCAGTACTTC	CASSIQGYLSSYEQYF
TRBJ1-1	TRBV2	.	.	TGTGCCAGCAGGGCACACATGAACACTGAAGCTTTCTTT	CASRAHMNTEAFF
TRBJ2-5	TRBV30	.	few	TGTGCCTGGAGTTACACTCTCCAAGAGACCCAGTACTTC	CAWSYTLQETQYF
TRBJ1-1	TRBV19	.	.	TGTGCCAGTAGTATCACGGAGAACACTGAAGCTTTCTTT	CASSITENTEAFF
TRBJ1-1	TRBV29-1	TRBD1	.	TGCAGCGTAGCAAGGACAGGGGGCACTGAAGCTTTCTTT	CSVARTGGTEAFF
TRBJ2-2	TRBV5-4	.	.	TGTGCCAGTCATTACAGGACGAACACCGGGGAGCTGTTTTTT	CASHYRTNTGELFF